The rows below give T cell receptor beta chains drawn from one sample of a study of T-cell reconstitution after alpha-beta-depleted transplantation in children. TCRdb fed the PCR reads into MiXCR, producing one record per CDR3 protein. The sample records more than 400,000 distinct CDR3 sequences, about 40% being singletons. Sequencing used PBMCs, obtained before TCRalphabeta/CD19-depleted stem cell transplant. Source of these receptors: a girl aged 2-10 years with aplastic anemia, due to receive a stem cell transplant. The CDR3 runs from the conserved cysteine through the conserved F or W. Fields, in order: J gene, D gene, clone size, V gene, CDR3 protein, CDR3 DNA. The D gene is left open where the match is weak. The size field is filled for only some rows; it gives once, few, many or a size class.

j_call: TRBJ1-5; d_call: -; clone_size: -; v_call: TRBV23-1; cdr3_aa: CASRTPRRRNQPQHF; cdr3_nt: TGCGCCAGCAGAACACCTCGTCGGAGAAATCAGCCCCAGCATTTT
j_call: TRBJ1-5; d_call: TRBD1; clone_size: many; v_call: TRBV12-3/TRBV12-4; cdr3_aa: CASSSRTGSNQPQHF; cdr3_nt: TGTGCCAGCAGTAGCCGGACAGGGAGCAATCAGCCCCAGCATTTT
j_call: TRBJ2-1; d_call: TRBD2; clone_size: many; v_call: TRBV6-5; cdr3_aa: CASSYSSLAGGDEQFF; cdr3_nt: TGTGCCAGCAGTTACTCGAGCCTAGCGGGAGGGGATGAGCAGTTCTTC
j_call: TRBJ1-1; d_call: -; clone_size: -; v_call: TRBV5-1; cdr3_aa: CASSLRAEDQAFF; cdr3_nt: TGCGCCAGCAGCCTGAGGGCGGAGGACCAAGCTTTCTTT
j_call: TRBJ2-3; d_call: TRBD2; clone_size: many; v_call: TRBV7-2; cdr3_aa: CASSKRLAGGPVDTQYF; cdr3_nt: TGTGCCAGCAGCAAACGACTAGCGGGAGGGCCGGTGGATACGCAGTATTTT
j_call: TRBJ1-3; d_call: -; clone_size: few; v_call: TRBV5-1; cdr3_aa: CASSLAVTGSSGNTIYF; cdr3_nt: TGCGCCAGCAGCTTGGCCGTTACAGGGAGCTCTGGAAACACCATATATTTT
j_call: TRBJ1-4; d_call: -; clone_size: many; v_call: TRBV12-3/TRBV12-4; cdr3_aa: CASSLRDRGEKLFF; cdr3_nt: TGTGCCAGCAGTCTTCGGGATAGAGGGGAAAAACTGTTTTTT
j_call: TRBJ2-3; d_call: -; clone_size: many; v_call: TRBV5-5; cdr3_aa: CASMRGGATDTQYF; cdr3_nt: TGTGCCAGCATGCGGGGCGGGGCCACAGATACGCAGTATTTT
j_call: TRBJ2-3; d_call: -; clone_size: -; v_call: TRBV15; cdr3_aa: CATSRDGNTDTQYF; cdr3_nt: TGTGCCACCAGCAGAGATGGGAACACAGATACGCAGTATTTT
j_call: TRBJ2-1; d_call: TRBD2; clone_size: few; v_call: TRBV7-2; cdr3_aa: CASSLSLASGYNEQFF; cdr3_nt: TGTGCCAGCAGCTTATCTTTGGCTAGCGGCTACAATGAGCAGTTCTTC
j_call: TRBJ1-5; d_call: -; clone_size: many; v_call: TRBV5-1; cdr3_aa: CASSRDTNQPQHF; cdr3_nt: TGCGCCAGCTCTCGGGACACCAATCAGCCCCAGCATTTT
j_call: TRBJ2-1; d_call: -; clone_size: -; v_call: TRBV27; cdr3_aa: CASSSLGSGSYNEQFF; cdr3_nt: TGTGCCAGCAGTTCCCTAGGGAGCGGCTCCTACAATGAGCAGTTCTTC
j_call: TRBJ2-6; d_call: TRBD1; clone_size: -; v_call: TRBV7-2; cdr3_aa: CASSTATGRANVLTF; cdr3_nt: TGTGCCAGCAGCACAGCGACAGGGAGGGCCAACGTCCTGACTTTC
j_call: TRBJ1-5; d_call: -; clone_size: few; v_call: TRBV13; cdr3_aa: CASSSAGGNQPQHF; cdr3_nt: TGTGCCAGCAGCTCCGCCGGGGGGAATCAGCCCCAGCATTTT
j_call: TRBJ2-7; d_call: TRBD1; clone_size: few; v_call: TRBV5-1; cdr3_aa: CASSPDPGGAMYEQYF; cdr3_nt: TGCGCCAGCAGCCCGGACCCAGGGGGCGCCATGTACGAGCAGTACTTC
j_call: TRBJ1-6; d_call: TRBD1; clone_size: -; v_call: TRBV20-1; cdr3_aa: CSGLSGTDNSPLHF; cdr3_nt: TGCAGTGGGCTATCCGGGACAGATAATTCACCCCTCCACTTT
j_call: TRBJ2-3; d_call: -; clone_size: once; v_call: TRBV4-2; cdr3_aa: CASSQDGVSDTQYF; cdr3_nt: TGTGCCAGCAGCCAAGACGGAGTCTCAGATACGCAGTATTTT
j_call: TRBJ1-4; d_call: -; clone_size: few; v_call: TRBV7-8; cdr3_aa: CASSLAPGRRINEKLFF; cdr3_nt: TGTGCCAGCAGCTTAGCCCCGGGACGGAGGATTAATGAAAAACTGTTTTTT
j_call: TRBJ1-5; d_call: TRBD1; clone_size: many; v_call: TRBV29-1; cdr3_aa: CSVAAETGGTNQPQHF; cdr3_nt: TGCAGCGTTGCGGCCGAGACAGGGGGGACGAATCAGCCCCAGCATTTT
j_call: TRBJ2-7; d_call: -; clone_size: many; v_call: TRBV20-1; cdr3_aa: CSAADSPSYEQYF; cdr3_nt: TGCAGTGCTGCGGACAGTCCTTCCTACGAGCAGTACTTC
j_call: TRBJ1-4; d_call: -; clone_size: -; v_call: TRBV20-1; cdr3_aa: CSAGDGEKLFF; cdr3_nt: TGCAGTGCTGGGGACGGGGAAAAACTGTTTTTT
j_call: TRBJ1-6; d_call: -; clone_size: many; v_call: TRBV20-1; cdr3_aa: CSARGQDGSPLHF; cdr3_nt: TGCAGTGCTAGAGGACAGGACGGTTCACCCCTCCACTTT
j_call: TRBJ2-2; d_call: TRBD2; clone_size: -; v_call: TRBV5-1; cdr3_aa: CASSSLTSGDFPGELFF; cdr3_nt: TGCGCCAGCAGCTCGTTGACTAGCGGGGACTTTCCCGGGGAGCTGTTTTTT
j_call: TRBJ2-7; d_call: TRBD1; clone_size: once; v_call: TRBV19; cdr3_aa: CASSSGTGVHEQYF; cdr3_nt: TGTGCCAGTAGTTCCGGGACAGGGGTCCACGAGCAGTACTTC
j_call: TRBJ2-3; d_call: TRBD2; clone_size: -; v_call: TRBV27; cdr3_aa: CASSSSFRKRENTDTQYF; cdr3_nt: TGTGCCAGCAGTTCTTCTTTTAGGAAGCGGGAGAACACAGATACGCAGTATTTT
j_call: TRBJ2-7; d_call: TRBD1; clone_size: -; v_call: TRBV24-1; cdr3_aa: CATSAVTGDEQYF; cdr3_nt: TGTGCCACCAGTGCCGTCACAGGGGACGAGCAGTACTTC
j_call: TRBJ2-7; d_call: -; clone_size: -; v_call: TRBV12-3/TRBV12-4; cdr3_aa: CASSSSQRTYEQYF; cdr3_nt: TGTGCCAGCAGTTCATCCCAGAGAACCTACGAGCAGTACTTC
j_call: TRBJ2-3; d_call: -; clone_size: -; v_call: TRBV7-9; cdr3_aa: CASSLEGTTSTDTQYF; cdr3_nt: TGTGCCAGCAGCTTAGAGGGGACAACCTCCACAGATACGCAGTATTTT
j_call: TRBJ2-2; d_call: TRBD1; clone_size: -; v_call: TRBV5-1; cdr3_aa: CASRSNAGGQGELFF; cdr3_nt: TGCGCCAGCCGTAGCAACGCAGGGGGCCAGGGGGAGCTGTTTTTT
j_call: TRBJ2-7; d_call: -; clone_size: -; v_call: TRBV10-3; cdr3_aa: CAIRDQGYEQYF; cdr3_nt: TGTGCCATCAGGGACCAGGGCTACGAGCAGTACTTC
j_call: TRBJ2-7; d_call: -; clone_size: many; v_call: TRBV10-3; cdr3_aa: CAISGKGDEQYF; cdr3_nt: TGTGCCATCAGTGGTAAGGGCGACGAGCAGTACTTC
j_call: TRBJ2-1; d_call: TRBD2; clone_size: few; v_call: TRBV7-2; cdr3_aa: CASSLSSGANEQFF; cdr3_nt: TGTGCCAGCAGCTTATCTAGCGGGGCTAATGAGCAGTTCTTC
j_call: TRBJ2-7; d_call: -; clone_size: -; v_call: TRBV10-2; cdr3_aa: CATHRGASRDEQYF; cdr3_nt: TGCGCCACGCATCGCGGGGCTAGTCGGGACGAGCAGTACTTC
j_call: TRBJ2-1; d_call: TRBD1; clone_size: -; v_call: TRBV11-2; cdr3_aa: CASSLGERAGQGDNEQFF; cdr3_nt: TGTGCCAGCAGCTTAGGTGAAAGGGCGGGACAGGGCGACAATGAGCAGTTCTTC
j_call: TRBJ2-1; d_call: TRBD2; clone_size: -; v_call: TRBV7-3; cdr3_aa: CASSLEGGSSYNEQFF; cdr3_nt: TGTGCCAGCAGCTTAGAGGGCGGGAGCTCCTACAATGAGCAGTTCTTC
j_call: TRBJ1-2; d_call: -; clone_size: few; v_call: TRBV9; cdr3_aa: CASSVAGTRTTF; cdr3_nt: TGTGCCAGCAGCGTAGCCGGGACCAGGACCACCTTC
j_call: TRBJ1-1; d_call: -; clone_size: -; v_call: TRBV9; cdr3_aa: CASSVGPGQNHEAFF; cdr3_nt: TGTGCCAGCAGCGTAGGTCCTGGACAGAATCATGAAGCTTTCTTT
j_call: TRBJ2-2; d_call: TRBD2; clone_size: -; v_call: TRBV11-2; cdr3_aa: CASSPWAGVGTGELFF; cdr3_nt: TGTGCCAGCAGCCCCTGGGCGGGGGTAGGCACCGGGGAGCTGTTTTTT
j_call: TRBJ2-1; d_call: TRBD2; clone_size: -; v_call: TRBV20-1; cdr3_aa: CSAPGGTSGANEQFF; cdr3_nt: TGCAGTGCCCCCGGGGGGACTAGCGGGGCGAATGAGCAGTTCTTC
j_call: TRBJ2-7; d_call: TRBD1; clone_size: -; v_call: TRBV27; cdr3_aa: CASSSTGNEQYF; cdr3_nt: TGTGCCAGCAGTTCGACAGGGAACGAGCAGTACTTC
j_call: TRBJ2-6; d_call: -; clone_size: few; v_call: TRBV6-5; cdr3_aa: CASSSVSGANVLTF; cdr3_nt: TGTGCCAGCAGTTCTGTATCTGGGGCCAACGTCCTGACTTTC
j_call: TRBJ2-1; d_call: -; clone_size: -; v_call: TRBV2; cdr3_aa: CASSTRGKSNEQFF; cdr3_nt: TGTGCCAGCAGTACCCGCGGGAAAAGCAATGAGCAGTTCTTC
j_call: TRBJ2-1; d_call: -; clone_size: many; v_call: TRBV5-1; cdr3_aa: CASSLAGLPNNEQFF; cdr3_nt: TGCGCCAGCAGCTTGGCCGGCCTCCCGAACAATGAGCAGTTCTTC
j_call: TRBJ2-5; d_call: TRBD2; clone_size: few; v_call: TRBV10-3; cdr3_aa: CAIGGAAGAQYF; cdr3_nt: TGTGCCATCGGAGGGGCGGCGGGGGCCCAGTACTTC
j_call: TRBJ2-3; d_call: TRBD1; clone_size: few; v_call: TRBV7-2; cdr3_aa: CASSLGGTGSDTQYF; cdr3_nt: TGTGCCAGCAGCTTAGGTGGGACAGGCTCAGATACGCAGTATTTT
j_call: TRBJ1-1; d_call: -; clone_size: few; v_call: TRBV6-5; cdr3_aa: CASSYSPPTEAFF; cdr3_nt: TGTGCCAGCAGTTACAGCCCTCCCACTGAAGCTTTCTTT
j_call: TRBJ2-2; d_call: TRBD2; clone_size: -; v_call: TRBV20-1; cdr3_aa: CSARGMREGKKAGELFF; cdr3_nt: TGCAGTGCTAGAGGTATGCGGGAGGGCAAGAAAGCCGGGGAGCTGTTTTTT
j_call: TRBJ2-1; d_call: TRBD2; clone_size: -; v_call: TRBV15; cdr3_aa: CATSRSPSGRALGEQFF; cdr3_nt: TGTGCCACCAGCAGATCTCCTAGCGGGAGGGCCTTGGGTGAGCAGTTCTTC
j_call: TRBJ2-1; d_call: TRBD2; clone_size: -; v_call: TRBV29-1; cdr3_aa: CSAPRGGLDNEQFF; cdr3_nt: TGCAGCGCCCCCCGGGGGGGCCTCGACAATGAGCAGTTCTTC
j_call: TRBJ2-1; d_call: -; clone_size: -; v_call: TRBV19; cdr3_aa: CASSIVLENNEQFF; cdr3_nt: TGTGCCAGTAGTATAGTACTAGAAAACAATGAGCAGTTCTTC
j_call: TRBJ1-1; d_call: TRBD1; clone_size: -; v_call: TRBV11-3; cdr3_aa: CASSFIFQLGTASRKAEAFF; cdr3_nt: TGTGCCAGCAGCTTCATATTCCAGCTTGGGACAGCCTCGCGAAAGGCTGAAGCTTTCTTT
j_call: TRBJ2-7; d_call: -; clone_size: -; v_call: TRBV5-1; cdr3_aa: CASGRDGPYEQYF; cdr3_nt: TGCGCCAGCGGAAGGGACGGTCCCTACGAGCAGTACTTC
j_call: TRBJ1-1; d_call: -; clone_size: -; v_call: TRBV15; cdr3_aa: CATSSRVGTEAFF; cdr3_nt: TGTGCCACCAGCTCCCGGGTGGGGACTGAAGCTTTCTTT
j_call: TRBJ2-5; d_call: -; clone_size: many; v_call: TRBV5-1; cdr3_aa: CASSLVSGTEETQYF; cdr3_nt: TGCGCCAGCAGCTTGGTTTCAGGGACTGAAGAGACCCAGTACTTC
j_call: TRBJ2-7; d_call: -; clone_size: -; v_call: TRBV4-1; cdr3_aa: CASSQQEGSSYEQYF; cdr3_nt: TGCGCCAGCAGCCAACAGGAGGGTTCCTCCTACGAGCAGTACTTC
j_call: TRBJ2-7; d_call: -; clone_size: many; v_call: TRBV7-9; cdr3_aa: CASSPGPAYEQYF; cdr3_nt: TGTGCCAGCAGCCCGGGACCGGCCTACGAGCAGTACTTC
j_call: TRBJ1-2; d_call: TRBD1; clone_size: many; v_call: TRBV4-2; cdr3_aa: CASSPDREGYGYTF; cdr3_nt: TGTGCCAGCAGCCCGGACAGGGAGGGCTATGGCTACACCTTC
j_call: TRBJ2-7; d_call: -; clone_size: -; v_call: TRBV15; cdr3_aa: CATSRDRGPEQYF; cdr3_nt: TGTGCCACCAGCAGAGATAGGGGACCCGAGCAGTACTTC
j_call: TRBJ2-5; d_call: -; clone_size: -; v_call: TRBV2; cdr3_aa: CASIINQETQYF; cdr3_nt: TGTGCCAGCATTATAAACCAAGAGACCCAGTACTTC
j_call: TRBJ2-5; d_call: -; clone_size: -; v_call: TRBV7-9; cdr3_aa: CASSLLGLTAETQYF; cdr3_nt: TGTGCCAGCAGCCTGCTTGGGTTGACGGCAGAGACCCAGTACTTC